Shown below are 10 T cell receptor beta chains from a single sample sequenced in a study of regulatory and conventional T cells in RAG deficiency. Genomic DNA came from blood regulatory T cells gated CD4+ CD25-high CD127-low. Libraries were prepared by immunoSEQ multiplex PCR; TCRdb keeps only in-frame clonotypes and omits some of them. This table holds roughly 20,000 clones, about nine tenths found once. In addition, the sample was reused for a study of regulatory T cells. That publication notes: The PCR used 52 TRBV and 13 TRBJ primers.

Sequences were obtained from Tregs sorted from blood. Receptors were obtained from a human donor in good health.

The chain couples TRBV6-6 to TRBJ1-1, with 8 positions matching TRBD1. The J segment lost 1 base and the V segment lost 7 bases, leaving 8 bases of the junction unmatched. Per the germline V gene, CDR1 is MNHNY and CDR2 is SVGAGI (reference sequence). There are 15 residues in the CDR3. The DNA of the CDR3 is TGTGCCAGCACCAACCTGGACAGGGCGAACACTGAAGCTTTCTTT. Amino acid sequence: CASTNLDRANTEAFF.

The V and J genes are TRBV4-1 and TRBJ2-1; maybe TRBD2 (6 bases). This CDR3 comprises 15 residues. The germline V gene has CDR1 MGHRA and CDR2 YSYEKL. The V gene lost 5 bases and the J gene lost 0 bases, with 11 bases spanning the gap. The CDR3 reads CASSDQTSSYNEQFF. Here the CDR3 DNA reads TGCGCCAGCAGCGATCAGACTAGCTCCTACAATGAGCAGTTCTTC.

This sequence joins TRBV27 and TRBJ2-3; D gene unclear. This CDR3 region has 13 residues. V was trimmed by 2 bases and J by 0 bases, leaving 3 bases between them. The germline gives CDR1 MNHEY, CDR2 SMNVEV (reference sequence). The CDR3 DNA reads TGTGCCAGCAGTTTACGTAGCACAGATACGCAGTATTTT. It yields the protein CASSLRSTDTQYF.

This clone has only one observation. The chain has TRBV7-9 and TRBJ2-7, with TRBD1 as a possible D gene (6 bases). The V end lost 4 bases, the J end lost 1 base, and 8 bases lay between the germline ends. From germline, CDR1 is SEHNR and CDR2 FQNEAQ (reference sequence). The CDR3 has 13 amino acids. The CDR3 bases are TGTGCCAGCAGCTGGCAGGGGTCCTACGAGCAGTACTTC. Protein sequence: CASSWQGSYEQYF.

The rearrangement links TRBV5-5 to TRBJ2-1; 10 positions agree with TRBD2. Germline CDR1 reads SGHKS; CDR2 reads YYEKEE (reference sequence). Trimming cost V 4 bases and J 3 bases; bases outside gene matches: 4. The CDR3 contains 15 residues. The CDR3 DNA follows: TGTGCCAGCAGCGCCTTAGCGGGGGGCTACAATGAGCAGTTCTTC. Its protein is CASSALAGGYNEQFF.

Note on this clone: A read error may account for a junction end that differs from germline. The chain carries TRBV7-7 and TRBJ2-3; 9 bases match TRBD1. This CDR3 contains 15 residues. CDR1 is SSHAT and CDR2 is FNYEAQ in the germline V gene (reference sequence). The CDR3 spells CASSAGTGSTDTQYF. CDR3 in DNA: TGTGCTAGCAGCGCCGGGACAGGGTCAACAGATACGCAGTATTTT.

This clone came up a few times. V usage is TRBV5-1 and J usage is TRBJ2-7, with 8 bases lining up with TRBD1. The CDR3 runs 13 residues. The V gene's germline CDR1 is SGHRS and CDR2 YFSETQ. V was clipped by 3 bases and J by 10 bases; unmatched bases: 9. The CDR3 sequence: CASSSKQGASQYF. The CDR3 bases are TGCGCCAGCAGCTCGAAGCAGGGGGCAAGTCAGTACTTC.

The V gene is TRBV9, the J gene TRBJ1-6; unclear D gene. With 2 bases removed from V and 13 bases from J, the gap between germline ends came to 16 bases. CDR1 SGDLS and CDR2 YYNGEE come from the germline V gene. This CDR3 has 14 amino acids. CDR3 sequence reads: CASSVLDEGGPLHF. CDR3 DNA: TGTGCCAGCAGCGTCCTAGATGAGGGCGGGCCCCTCCACTTT.

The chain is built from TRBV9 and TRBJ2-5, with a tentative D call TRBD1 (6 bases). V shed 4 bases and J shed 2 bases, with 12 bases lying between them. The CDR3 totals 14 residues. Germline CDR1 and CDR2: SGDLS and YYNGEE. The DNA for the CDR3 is TGTGCCAGCAGCCCTGGGCAGGGGCAAGAGACCCAGTACTTC. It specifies CASSPGQGQETQYF.

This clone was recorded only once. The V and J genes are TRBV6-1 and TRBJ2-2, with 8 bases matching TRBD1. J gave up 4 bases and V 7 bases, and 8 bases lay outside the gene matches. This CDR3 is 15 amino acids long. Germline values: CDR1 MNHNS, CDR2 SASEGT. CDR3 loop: CASTQTGVITGELFF. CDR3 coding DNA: TGTGCCAGCACCCAGACAGGGGTAATCACCGGGGAGCTGTTTTTT.